This T cell receptor beta chain stems from a study of blood T cell repertoires in COVID-19. Study information: Donors in the United States, Italy and Spain gave samples during acute or convalescent COVID-19. Sources were T cells, B-cell-depleted T cells, or PBMCs; the material itself was cDNA or gDNA.

Germline-derived CDR1 and CDR2 are MGHRA and YSYEKL. The CDR3 runs to 16 residues. With 3 bases clipped from V and 4 bases from J, the junction kept 6 bases outside the gene matches. Some clones are missing from TCRdb's copy, which holds only in-frame ones; the method was immunoSEQ multiplex PCR. The sample contains about 150,000 clones, more than 70% of which appear only once. The J gene is TRBJ1-5, the V gene TRBV4-1, with 10 nucleotides matching TRBD1. The receptor was isolated from a man aged 18 to 35 with active or convalescent COVID-19. Input material: peripheral blood. The CDR3 DNA is TGCGCCAGCAGCCATGTGACAGGGGGCTATAATCAGCCCCAGCATTTT. Encoded protein: CASSHVTGGYNQPQHF.